This record covers a single TCR beta chain. Amplification of TCR beta CDR3 regions was performed using RNA transcripts as template. HTBI primers drove first-round RT-PCR of the TCR CDR3. MiXCR, applied by TCRdb to the multiplex PCR reads, yields one record per CDR3 protein. Of about 720,000 distinct CDR3 sequences in the sample, about a sixth are singletons; the top ten hold approximately 8%. When ophthalmopathy did not progress within 18 months, Graves' hyperthyroidism was considered stable. This entry belongs to a study of T cells in Graves' hyperthyroidism and ophthalmopathy. V was shortened by 10 bases and J by 4 bases, with 32 bases between the two germline ends. This CDR3 has 19 residues. Germline V gene data show CDR1 as MDHEN and CDR2 as SYDVKM.

The sequenced sample consisted of blood. This chain links TRBV28 with TRBJ2-1, with D tentatively TRBD1 or TRBD2 (11 bases each). This clonotype was obtained from a man aged 18-30 years with Graves' hyperthyroidism. The CDR3 is CATSGQGGIAGGPYNEQFF. CDR3 nucleotide sequence: TGTGCCACCTCGGGACAGGGGGGGATAGCGGGAGGGCCTTACAATGAGCAGTTCTTC.